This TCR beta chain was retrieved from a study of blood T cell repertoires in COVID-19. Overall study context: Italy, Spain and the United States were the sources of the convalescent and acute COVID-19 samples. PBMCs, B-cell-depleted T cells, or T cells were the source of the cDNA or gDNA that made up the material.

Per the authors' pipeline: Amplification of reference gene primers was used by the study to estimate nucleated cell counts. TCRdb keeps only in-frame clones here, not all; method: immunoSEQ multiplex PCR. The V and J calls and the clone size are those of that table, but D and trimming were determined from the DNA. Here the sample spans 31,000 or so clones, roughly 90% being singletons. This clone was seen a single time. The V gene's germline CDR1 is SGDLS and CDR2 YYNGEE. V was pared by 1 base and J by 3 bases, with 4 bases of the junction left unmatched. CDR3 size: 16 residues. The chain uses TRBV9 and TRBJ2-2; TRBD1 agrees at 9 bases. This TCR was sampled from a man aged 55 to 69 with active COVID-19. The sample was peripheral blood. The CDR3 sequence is CASSVNWDRDTGELFF. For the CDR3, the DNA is TGTGCCAGCAGCGTAAACTGGGACAGGGACACCGGGGAGCTGTTTTTT.